These 13 T cell receptor beta chains originate from one sample sequenced in a study of blood T cell repertoires in COVID-19. The table came from immunoSEQ multiplex PCR; TCRdb's copy has only in-frame clones and leaves some out. The sample has a few hundred thousand clones; approximately 90% are singletons. Sequencing used PBMCs or T cells enriched from blood (not recorded which). Receptors were obtained from a man aged 40-55 years who had recovered from COVID-19.

V gene TRBV27 combines with J gene TRBJ2-3; 15 bases fit TRBD2. J gave up 3 bases and V 3 bases, and 4 bases lay outside the gene matches. Germline V gene data show CDR1 as MNHEY and CDR2 as SMNVEV (reference sequence). CDR3 length: 17 amino acids. The CDR3 DNA is TGTGCCAGCAGTTTTCCAGGGACTAGCGGGAGGACAGATACGCAGTATTTT. Protein product: CASSFPGTSGRTDTQYF.

The sample holds a few counts of this clone. V is TRBV13 and J is TRBJ2-1; D perhaps matches TRBD2 (5 bases). The germline gives CDR1 PRHDT, CDR2 FYEKMQ (reference sequence). The CDR3 consists of 15 residues. V lost 2 bases to trimming and J lost 4 bases, with 12 bases between them. DNA of the CDR3: TGTGCCAGCAGCTTAATGGCTAGCTTATACAATGAGCAGTTCTTC. Protein sequence: CASSLMASLYNEQFF.

The chain recombines TRBV7-6 with TRBJ2-2, with D possibly being TRBD2 (5 bases). There are 15 residues in the CDR3. V was cut by 1 base and J by 4 bases, with 10 bases left in between. Germline lookup yields CDR1 SGHVS and CDR2 FNYEAQ. The CDR3 region has the DNA TGTGCCAGCAGCTTAGTCTGGGAGAGCACCGGGGAGCTGTTTTTT. Its protein product is CASSLVWESTGELFF.

The chain combines TRBV15 with TRBJ2-1; D is ambiguous. Germline values: CDR1 LNHNV, CDR2 YYDKDF (reference sequence). V was shortened by 5 bases and J by 2 bases, with 13 bases between the two germline ends. The CDR3 loop spans 15 amino acids. The CDR3 nucleotides are TGTGCCACCAGCTATGGCGGTGTAACCTACAATGAGCAGTTCTTC. Translation: CATSYGGVTYNEQFF.

The genes are TRBV7-3 and TRBJ2-1; tentative D call: TRBD1 (6 bases). The CDR3 has 14 residues. V gave up 4 bases and J gave up 5 bases, with 12 bases separating them. Germline lookup yields CDR1 SGHTA and CDR2 FQGTGA. The chain's CDR3 is CASSWYREDNEQFF. The CDR3 DNA follows: TGTGCCAGCAGCTGGTACAGGGAAGACAATGAGCAGTTCTTC.

V gene TRBV3-1 (or the pseudogene TRBV3-2) combines with J gene TRBJ2-1; no firm D call. This CDR3 comprises 13 residues. Germline CDR1 is LGHDT and CDR2 is YNNKEL (reference sequence). With 4 bases removed from V and 2 bases from J, the gap between germline ends came to 6 bases. The CDR3 DNA is TGTGCCAGCAGCCTACAGACCTACAATGAGCAGTTCTTC. Translated, it gives CASSLQTYNEQFF.

Notes on this clone: The DNA is omitted, as the CDR3 cannot be located on it reliably, and the CDR3 follows TCRdb's listing. V gene TRBV6-5 combines with J gene TRBJ2-1; the table's D gene call, TRBD2, was not cross checked with the DNA. The CDR3 contains 13 residues when both ends are counted. CDR1 is MNHEY, CDR2 SVGAGI, per germline. CDR3 loop: CASSWDFGNEQFF.

The chain recombines TRBV9 with TRBJ1-2, with a tentative D call TRBD1 (5 bases). Trimming removed 4 bases at V and 4 bases at J, with 14 bases between. CDR3 length: 14 residues. Per the germline V gene, CDR1 is SGDLS and CDR2 is YYNGEE. The CDR3 sequence is CASSSPGWGYGYTF. The CDR3 DNA follows: TGTGCCAGCAGCTCACCAGGGTGGGGCTATGGCTACACCTTC.

V and J are TRBV7-9 and TRBJ1-6; 9 bases line up with TRBD1. The germline V gene encodes CDR1 SEHNR and CDR2 FQNEAQ (reference sequence). This CDR3 spans 16 amino acids. V lost 1 base to trimming and J lost 5 bases; unmatched junction nucleotides: 3. The DNA for the CDR3 is TGTGCCAGCAGCTTAGTTTGGGACAGGGATAATTCACCCCTCCACTTT. Protein sequence: CASSLVWDRDNSPLHF.

The chain couples TRBV7-2 to TRBJ2-5; 8 nucleotides match TRBD2. The V segment lost 5 bases and the J segment 3 bases; nucleotides outside the gene matches: 5. The CDR3 is 14 amino acids. Germline V CDR1 and CDR2: SGHTA, FQGNSA. In DNA form, the CDR3 reads TGTGCCAGCAGCCCAAGCGGGAGTGAAGAGACCCAGTACTTC. Protein sequence: CASSPSGSEETQYF.

The chain carries TRBV5-6 and TRBJ2-3, with TRBD2 as a possible D gene (5 bases). The V end was cut by 0 bases, the J end by 2 bases, with 19 bases between. The germline V gene has CDR1 SGHDT and CDR2 YYEEEE. The CDR3 is made up of 18 amino acids. This CDR3 reads CASSLEGGQLTFTDTQYF. The CDR3 coding sequence is TGTGCCAGCAGCTTGGAGGGCGGGCAGCTAACTTTCACAGATACGCAGTATTTT. Full variable domain (remainder filled in from reference TRBV5-6 and TRBJ2-3): DAGVTQSPTHLIKTRGQQVTLRCSPKSGHDTVSWYQQALGQGPQFIFQYYEEEERQRGNFPDRFSGHQFPNYSSELNVNALLLGDSALYLCASSLEGGQLTFTDTQYFGPGTRLTVL.

This clone showed up just once. J is TRBJ2-7 and V is TRBV7-9; TRBD1 agrees at 9 bases. This CDR3 spans 16 amino acids. Germline CDR1 reads SEHNR; CDR2 reads FQNEAQ (reference sequence). The V segment lost 7 bases and the J segment 4 bases; nucleotides outside the gene matches: 14. CDR3 amino acids: CASTVGTGTRFYEQYF. CDR3 nucleotide sequence: TGTGCCAGCACGGTGGGGACAGGGACCCGTTTTTACGAGCAGTACTTC.

The chain uses TRBV4-1 and TRBJ1-6, with no clear D. This CDR3 has 15 amino acids. Germline V gives CDR1 MGHRA, CDR2 YSYEKL. V was cut by 5 bases and J by 0 bases, with 8 bases left in between. DNA for the CDR3: TGCGCCAGCAGCTCGACAACCTCCTATAATTCACCCCTCCACTTT. Amino acid sequence: CASSSTTSYNSPLHF.